This TCR beta chain was observed in a study of blood T cell repertoires in COVID-19. Turning to the study itself: T cells, B-cell-depleted T cells, or PBMCs supplied cDNA or gDNA.

The CDR3 is made up of 17 amino acids. V was pared by 4 bases and J by 8 bases, with 9 bases of the junction left unmatched. Germline CDR1 and CDR2: MGHRA and YSYEKL. Only in-frame clones appear in the TCRdb table, and some are missing; sequencing was by immunoSEQ multiplex PCR. The table shows about 200,000 clones, with 90% occurring only once. This sequence originates from a man aged 45 to 65 with acute or convalescent COVID-19. Material: peripheral blood. The chain joins TRBV4-1 to TRBJ2-1; 15 bases are a match to TRBD2. In DNA, the CDR3 is TGCGCCAGCAGCCCCCCCATGGGACTAGCGGGAGGATATGAGCAGTTCTTC. Protein: CASSPPMGLAGGYEQFF.